Sequencing of this TCR beta chain was carried out in a study of graft-versus-host responses after intestinal transplantation (dated by TCRdb to 2020 to 2023). A note on the overall study: The transplants that recipients received were multivisceral, liver-intestinal, or isolated intestinal. A cohort of roughly 25 intestinal transplant recipients, including one retransplant, was enrolled, and a few patients lacking pretransplant specimens were excluded. A peak of at least 4% donor T cells among recipient peripheral blood mononuclear cells was the definition used for donor T cell macrochimerism. Instead of going to the commercial service, samples from three later patients were sequenced in-house on an Illumina MiSeq and processed with MiXCR. Alloreactive clones were identified by sequencing pre-transplant mixed lymphocyte reaction products and comparing them with unstimulated pre-transplant donor and recipient T cells. After intestinal transplantation, graft-versus-host and host-versus-graft alloreactive T cell clones in the graft, circulation and bone marrow were tracked using bulk TCR-beta CDR3 sequencing. Every recipient was given anti-thymocyte globulin induction, followed by roughly 3 years of maintenance tacrolimus and steroids. Overall study results and their limits: Early after transplant, peak levels of circulating GvH clones were associated with declines in HvG clones. GvH clones were detected in recipient bone marrow, and some appeared earlier in ileal mucosa or blood, consistent with an intestinal mucosal origin. The conclusions were limited by the relatively low number and heterogeneity of the intestinal transplant patients. High GvH to HvG T cell clonal ratios were observed in the allografts of patients with donor T cell macrochimerism.

The library was produced with the immunoSEQ multiplex PCR assay. High-throughput TCR-beta CDR3 sequencing of genomic DNA from most patients was performed by Adaptive Biotechnologies. Per the source publication's procedure: TCR sequencing data were retrieved from Adaptive's ImmunoSEQ software for some 19 patients, whereas a few other patients were processed with MiXCR and VDJtools. CDR3 nucleotide sequences shared by donor and recipient were removed because the origin of these sequences could not be assigned. To count as alloreactive, a clone needed at least 2-fold expansion over unstimulated cells and a minimum CFSE-low frequency of 0.002% (template counts) or 0.001% (read counts). Clones were considered mappable if detected in sequenced pre-transplant spleen, lymph node, or MLR CFSE-low populations of the donor or recipient. Cumulative frequency of alloreactive clones was calculated as a percentage of all sequences weighted by copy number. The clones in this table, taken by TCRdb from immuneACCESS, are in-frame only. Not every clone is retained; where verified, under half of the shortfall comes from an unresolved V gene, and the cause of the rest is unknown. Clone size and V and J calls were adopted from that table, with D and trimming inferred from the DNA. Within this sample are around 7,700 clones, with about 97% of them counted one time only. Clones ranked in the top ten supply around 0.23% of the sample.

Blood samples were collected up to 4 times in the first month after transplant and then at least monthly when available. CDR1 and CDR2, per the germline V gene, are MDHEN and SYDVKM. Counted from cysteine to phenylalanine, this CDR3 has 18 amino acids. CDR3 DNA is the only sequence kept; it has 54 bases, read in frame from the first base. V gives up 6 bases and J gives up 4 bases, and the segment between their germline ends measures 26 bases. Comments on this clone: It lacks a known antigen. Within one base of it there is no much larger clone, and no base qualities were kept.

This TCR was sampled from a human patient who received an intestinal transplant, so some T cells may come from the graft donor. Sequencing was performed on PBMCs, taken 23 days after intestinal transplant. The chain couples TRBV28 to TRBJ2-3, with TRBD2 tentatively as D gene (5 bases match). The CDR3 region reads CASSQKFPTRAPADTQYF. DNA sequence: TGTGCCAGCAGCCAAAAGTTCCCCACTAGAGCGCCCGCAGATACGCAGTATTTT.